What follows are 18 T cell receptor beta chains derived from one specimen sequenced in a study of low-dose radiotherapy and immunotherapy resistance in tumors. Gene-specific TRAV and TRBV primers were used for first-strand cDNA, covering alpha and beta chains. A constant-region primer paired with the V-primer adapter amplified TCRs over about 20 PCR cycles. Each CDR3 protein gets one entry after TCRdb re-called the reads with MiXCR. This table has tens of thousands of distinct CDR3 sequences, more than 7.5% appearing once. Indicated time point: before trial treatment. The sample was PBMCs, taken before treatment. The source is a male donor with prostate cancer.

At least ten counts were recorded for this clonotype. This chain links TRBV28 with TRBJ1-5, with a possible D match to TRBD1 (6 bases). V dropped 6 bases and J dropped 6 bases, with 18 bases sitting between them. This CDR3 contains 15 residues. In germline, CDR1 is MDHEN, CDR2 SYDVKM. The CDR3 DNA follows: TGTGCCAGCAGAACCGGGACCGCCAGGGGTCAGCCCCAGCATTTT. Translated, it gives CASRTGTARGQPQHF.

With respect to this clonotype: This likely reflects a read error, since a far larger clone is one base away. This chain joins TRBV13 and TRBJ2-5; TRBD1 agrees at 9 bases. After removal of 4 bases from V and 11 bases from J, the junction contained 11 bases not matched to a gene. Germline V gene sequence: CDR1 PRHDT, CDR2 FYEKMQ (reference sequence). The CDR3 extends over 14 amino acids. CDR3 sequence: CASSYRDRDNEQYF. CDR3 bases: TGTGCCAGCAGCTACAGGGACAGGGACAATGAGCAGTACTTC.

In its sample, this clonotype was seen many times. V usage is TRBV28 and J usage is TRBJ2-3; 13 positions agree with TRBD2. The germline CDR1 and CDR2 sequences are MDHEN and SYDVKM. The CDR3 runs to 18 residues. V lost 8 bases, J lost 2 bases, and 13 bases stayed unmatched. CDR3 DNA: TGTGCCAGCGTATTCGGGACTAGCGGGATGTCCAACACAGATACGCAGTATTTT. Encoded protein: CASVFGTSGMSNTDTQYF.

This clonotype was seen only once. It is likely a read error: a sequence one base away is far more abundant. This sequence joins TRBV5-3 and TRBJ2-7; TRBD2 agrees at 11 bases. TRBV5-3 is identified as an open reading frame with a role that is uncertain. V lost 8 bases, J lost 7 bases, and 17 bases stayed unmatched. This CDR3 comprises 16 residues. The CDR3 sequence is CASSLDGTSGYNEQYF. The CDR3 region has the DNA TGTGCCAGCAGCCTGGACGGGACTAGCGGATACAATGAGCAGTACTTC.

This clonotype was recorded many times. The chain joins TRBV19 to TRBJ2-7, with 7 bases lining up with TRBD1. V shed 4 bases, J shed 1 base, and the junction held 4 bases outside the gene matches. The germline gives CDR1 LNHDA, CDR2 SQIVND (reference sequence). CDR3 length equals 14 residues. CDR3 DNA sequence: TGTGCCAGTAGTACGAGGGACAGATCCTACGAGCAGTACTTC. Translating gives CASSTRDRSYEQYF.

This clonotype was observed at least ten times. This chain connects TRBV5-1 to TRBJ2-4; 10 bases match TRBD1. The germline CDR1 and CDR2 sequences are SGHRS and YFSETQ. The CDR3 has 15 residues. J lost 5 bases, V lost 7 bases, and 9 bases had no gene match. The CDR3 nucleotides read TGCGCCAGCTCAAATCCGGGACAGGGGCAAAACATTCAGTACTTC. It is translated as CASSNPGQGQNIQYF.

This clonotype was counted at least ten times. The chain has TRBV6-1 and TRBJ1-5; D might be TRBD1 (5 bases). The CDR3 length is 13 residues. The germline V and J ends were trimmed by 8 bases and 6 bases, with 14 bases remaining between them. Per germline, CDR1 MNHNS and CDR2 SASEGT. CDR3 sequence reads: CASRRQGGQPQHF. The CDR3 DNA reads TGTGCCAGCCGTCGTCAGGGCGGTCAGCCCCAGCATTTT.

This clonotype was seen ten or more times. This chain links TRBV28 with TRBJ1-6, with D possibly TRBD1 on 6 matching bases. This CDR3 is built from 14 residues. Germline V lookup: CDR1 MDHEN, CDR2 SYDVKM. The V end lost 3 bases, the J end lost 5 bases, and 8 bases lay between the germline ends. CDR3 sequence: CASSFTGNNSPLHF. CDR3 bases: TGTGCCAGCAGTTTTACAGGGAATAATTCACCCCTCCACTTT.

In its sample, this clonotype was seen many times. The chain couples TRBV12-3 or TRBV12-4 to TRBJ1-6; D is unresolved. V was shortened by 1 base and J by 6 bases, with 10 bases between the two germline ends. CDR3 length: 15 residues. The CDR3 spells CASSLGELTNSPLHF. CDR3 DNA: TGTGCCAGCAGTTTAGGGGAACTTACTAATTCACCCCTCCACTTT.

The table lists this clonotype with many counts. This chain connects TRBV7-9 to TRBJ2-3; no firm D call. V was cut by 5 bases and J by 0 bases, with 6 bases left in between. The CDR3 runs to 13 residues. Germline V CDR1 and CDR2: SEHNR, FQNEAQ (reference sequence). The CDR3 region is CASSHYSTDTQYF. CDR3 coding DNA: TGTGCCAGCAGCCATTATAGCACAGATACGCAGTATTTT.

This clonotype showed up many times. This CDR3 is CASSLRGTVQETQYF. The CDR3 DNA sequence: TGTGCCAGCAGCTTAAGAGGGACGGTACAAGAGACCCAGTACTTC. The rearrangement uses TRBV7-2 and TRBJ2-5; the D call may be TRBD1 or TRBD2 (5 bases each). There are 15 residues in the CDR3. Trimming cost V 2 bases and J 2 bases, with 12 bases left between them. The V gene's germline CDR1 is SGHTA and CDR2 FQGNSA. Based on the CDR3 plus reference TRBV7-2 and TRBJ2-5, the full variable domain is GAGVSQSPSNKVTEKGKDVELRCDPISGHTALYWYRQSLGQGLEFLIYFQGNSAPDKSGLPSDRFSAERTGGSVSTLTIQRTQQEDSAVYLCASSLRGTVQETQYFGPGTRLLVL.

This clonotype has at least ten counts. The rearrangement links TRBV30 to TRBJ2-2; D is undetermined. Trimming took 3 bases from V and 6 from J, leaving 14 bases between them. Germline-derived CDR1 and CDR2 are GTSNPN and SVGIG (reference sequence). The CDR3 covers 14 residues. The CDR3 region has the DNA TGTGCCTGGAGGGGCAGGATACTCGCCGGGGAGCTGTTTTTT. It encodes CAWRGRILAGELFF.

As concerns this clonotype: Since a far larger clone is one base different, this is likely a read error. The chain is built from TRBV5-4 and TRBJ2-4, with a weak D call TRBD1 (6 bases). Trimming shortened V by 0 bases and J by 13 bases, and 23 bases separated the two germline ends. Germline V CDR1 and CDR2: SGHNT, YYREEE (reference sequence). CDR3 size: 16 residues. The CDR3 region has the DNA TGTGCCAGCAGCTTGGCGTCAGGGGTATCCTACAATGAGCAGTACTTC. Protein product: CASSLASGVSYNEQYF.

This clonotype occurred many times. The chain joins TRBV29-1 to TRBJ1-5; no clear D gene. The CDR3 is 12 residues long. The germline CDR1 and CDR2 sequences are SQVTM and ANQGSEA. Trimming removed 6 bases at V and 5 bases at J, with 11 bases between. The CDR3 sequence: CSVGESHQPQHF. As DNA, the CDR3 is TGCAGCGTCGGGGAAAGTCATCAGCCCCAGCATTTT.

At least ten counts were recorded for this clonotype. The chain is built from TRBV5-1 and TRBJ2-4; 7 nucleotides match TRBD1. In germline, CDR1 is SGHRS, CDR2 YFSETQ. The CDR3 covers 14 residues. V shed 4 bases, J shed 9 bases, and the junction held 10 bases outside the gene matches. CDR3 DNA: TGCGCCAGCAGCCCCCCCGGGCCAGGGGGCATTCAGTACTTC. Amino acids: CASSPPGPGGIQYF.

In this sample, this clonotype turned up many times. The chain links TRBV27 to TRBJ1-1, with unresolved D. Germline CDR1 reads MNHEY; CDR2 reads SMNVEV (reference sequence). The CDR3 is made up of 15 amino acids. The germline V and J ends were trimmed by 2 bases and 1 base, with 11 bases remaining between them. The CDR3 loop reads CASSLDRVRNTEAFF. CDR3 DNA: TGTGCCAGCAGTTTAGATCGGGTCCGGAACACTGAAGCTTTCTTT.

This clonotype was found many times. J is TRBJ2-2 and V is TRBV4-2, with D unclear. The CDR3 loop spans 16 amino acids. Germline V gene data show CDR1 as LGHNA and CDR2 as YNFKEQ. The ends were cut back, 3 bases at V and 0 bases at J, with 11 bases in the middle. CDR3 nucleotides: TGTGCCAGCAGCCACCATTACACCACGAACACCGGGGAGCTGTTTTTT. This gives the protein CASSHHYTTNTGELFF.

This clonotype showed up many times. The chain is built from TRBV2 and TRBJ2-2; D not certain. Germline CDR1 reads SNHLY; CDR2 reads FYNNEI. This CDR3 region has 13 residues. Trimming stripped 7 bases from V and 4 bases from J, with 10 bases between. The CDR3 is CASTSWATGELFF. The CDR3 bases are TGTGCCAGCACCTCGTGGGCCACCGGGGAGCTGTTTTTT.